This T cell receptor (beta chain) was sequenced for a study of T cell responses to AZD1222 COVID-19 vaccine. Regarding the study as a whole: Only after the peak T cell response were repertoires sampled. Clonal diversity may have been underestimated in mostly white British donors.

Generated by immunoSEQ multiplex PCR, the TCRdb table keeps only in-frame clones and is missing some. The sample holds more than 65,000 clones, 80% to 90% seen once. Note on this clone: Antigen: not known.

The TCR was taken from an adult who received the AZD1222 COVID-19 vaccine. Material: peripheral blood, obtained 28 days after the second AZD1222 dose.

CDR3 sequence reads: CASSSYRGNTEAFF. The CDR3 DNA reads as TGCGCCAGCAGCTCGTACAGGGGGAACACTGAAGCTTTCTTT. V is TRBV5-1 and J is TRBJ1-1; 7 bases fit TRBD1. This CDR3 has 14 residues. Trimming removed 3 bases from V and 1 base from J; junction bases left unmatched: 3. Germline CDR1 SGHRS, CDR2 YFSETQ.